A selection of T cell receptor beta chains follows, all from one sample in a study of early T cells in non-severe SARS-CoV-2 infection. One entry per CDR3 protein results from TCRdb running MiXCR on the 5' RACE reads. The table has tens of thousands of distinct CDR3 sequences, around 6.1% seen once; the top ten hold 12%. The sequenced sample consisted of whole blood. These TCRs come from an adult who was a healthcare worker with PCR-confirmed SARS-CoV-2 infection or an uninfected control (not recorded which). Both conserved end residues are part of each CDR3. The D gene is left open where the match is weak. Rows may omit the clone size; those that give it use once, few, many or a size class.

j_call,d_call,v_call,clone_size,cdr3_nt,cdr3_aa
TRBJ2-5,NA,TRBV7-2,many,TGTGCCAGCAGCTCCCAAACTCTAAAGGGGAAGACCCAGTACTTC,CASSSQTLKGKTQYF
TRBJ2-6,NA,TRBV11-2,few,TGTGCCAGCAGACCTCGCCTGACAGAAATATCCTCTGGGGCCAACGTCCTGACTTTC,CASRPRLTEISSGANVLTF
TRBJ2-1,NA,TRBV29-1,medium-sized,TGCAGCGTTGGAGCGCGGGGCAATGAGCAGTTCTTC,CSVGARGNEQFF
TRBJ2-7,TRBD2,TRBV18,few,TGTGCCAGCTCCGGAGGATTAGCGGGAACCAGCTCCTACGAGCAGTACTTC,CASSGGLAGTSSYEQYF
TRBJ1-6,NA,TRBV4-3,many,TGCGCCAGCAGCCAAGATGTCGGGGGGCGGTCACCCCTCCACTTT,CASSQDVGGRSPLHF
TRBJ2-3,NA,TRBV4-3,NA,TGCGCCAGCAGCCAAGATGGGTATAGCACAGATACGCAGTATTTT,CASSQDGYSTDTQYF
TRBJ2-2,NA,TRBV6-5,many,TGTGCCAGCAGACCAGGGGAGAACACCGGGGAGCTGTTTTTT,CASRPGENTGELFF
TRBJ2-2,NA,TRBV12-3/TRBV12-4,many,TGTGCCAGCAGATTGGACAGTACGAACACCGGGGAGCTGTTTTTT,CASRLDSTNTGELFF
TRBJ1-2,NA,TRBV6-1,NA,TGTGCCAGCAGCGACCTGACCGGTTATGGCTACACCTTC,CASSDLTGYGYTF
TRBJ2-2,NA,TRBV20-1,few,TGCAGTGCTAGCCAGGGAAGTGTGAACACCGGGGAGCTGTTTTTT,CSASQGSVNTGELFF
TRBJ1-1,NA,TRBV4-2,many,TGTGCCAGCAGCCAAGGGACAGTTGAAGCTTTCTTT,CASSQGTVEAFF
TRBJ1-5,NA,TRBV13,NA,TGTGCCAGCAGCCCCCAGGGAGGACAGCCCCAGCATTTT,CASSPQGGQPQHF
TRBJ1-6,NA,TRBV27,NA,TGTGCCAGCAGTTCCAGGGGTTCCTATAATTCACCCCTCCACTTT,CASSSRGSYNSPLHF
TRBJ2-1,TRBD2,TRBV19,many,TGTGCCAGTAGTAGGCTAGCGGGGGGTTACAATGAGCAGTTCTTC,CASSRLAGGYNEQFF
TRBJ2-7,NA,TRBV12-3/TRBV12-4,many,TGTGCCAGCACACCTTTCGTGGGGGGCAATCTCGAGCAGTACTTC,CASTPFVGGNLEQYF
TRBJ2-5,TRBD1,TRBV7-9,NA,TGTGCCAGCAGCTTACCTGTGAGGGGGCCCCAAGAGACCCAGTACTTC,CASSLPVRGPQETQYF
TRBJ1-5,NA,TRBV12-3/TRBV12-4,few,TGTGCCAGCAGTTTAGGGCCCGGGGGATTGCAGCCCCAGCATTTT,CASSLGPGGLQPQHF
TRBJ2-5,NA,TRBV20-1,many,TGCAGTTCGACAGTGCAAGAGACCCAGTACTTC,CSSTVQETQYF
TRBJ2-2,NA,TRBV6-5,many,TGTGCCAGCAGTGATAGAAGCAACACCGGGGAGCTGTTTTTT,CASSDRSNTGELFF
TRBJ2-1,NA,TRBV6-1,many,TGTGCCAGCGGCGATGACTGGCCTAGGGGGAATGAGCAGTTCTTC,CASGDDWPRGNEQFF
TRBJ2-7,TRBD1,TRBV20-1,few,TGCAGTGCTAGAGACGGGACAGGGGCCTACGAGCAGTACTTC,CSARDGTGAYEQYF
TRBJ2-1,TRBD2,TRBV20-1,many,TGCAGTGCTAGAGATAGGGGGACTAGCGGGGAGATAGAGCAGTTCTTC,CSARDRGTSGEIEQFF
TRBJ2-7,NA,TRBV3-1,NA,TGTGCCAGCTCCGTCTTATACGAGGGTCTCTCCACCTACGAGCAGTACTTC,CASSVLYEGLSTYEQYF
TRBJ2-1,TRBD2,TRBV6-4,few,TGTGCCAGCAGTGACTCGCGGGGGGGCCACAATGAGCAGTTCTTC,CASSDSRGGHNEQFF
TRBJ2-7,NA,TRBV11-2,NA,TGTGCCAGCAGCGCGGGACTGGAGGGATACGAGCAGTACTTC,CASSAGLEGYEQYF
TRBJ2-2,TRBD1,TRBV25-1,NA,TGTGCCAGCAGTGGGGACAGGGGTGAAGACACCGGGGAGCTGTTTTTT,CASSGDRGEDTGELFF
TRBJ2-6,NA,TRBV15,few,TGTGCCACCCTATCCGGGCCTGGGGCCAACGTCCTGACTTTC,CATLSGPGANVLTF
TRBJ2-5,NA,TRBV7-6,many,TGTGCCAGCAGCTTAGCGGGTCCTAGCTTGGAGACCCAGTACTTC,CASSLAGPSLETQYF
TRBJ2-3,TRBD2,TRBV6-5,many,TGTGCCAGCAGTCTCAGCGGGGAGCCCACAGATACGCAGTATTTT,CASSLSGEPTDTQYF
TRBJ2-7,NA,TRBV2,many,TGTGCCAGCAGTGAACCGGGAACCTACGAGCAGTACTTC,CASSEPGTYEQYF
TRBJ2-1,NA,TRBV11-2,few,TGTGCCAGCAGCTTTCCGGACAATGAGCAGTTCTTC,CASSFPDNEQFF
TRBJ2-2,NA,TRBV6-5,many,TGTGCCAGCAGTACCGGACGCACCGGGGAGCTGTTTTTT,CASSTGRTGELFF
TRBJ2-5,NA,TRBV7-9,few,TGTGCCAGCAGCTTCGGAAGCAAAGAGACCCAGTACTTC,CASSFGSKETQYF
TRBJ1-6,NA,TRBV5-6,NA,TGTGCCAGCAGCTTGGATCAGAAATCCTATAATTCACCCCTCCACTTT,CASSLDQKSYNSPLHF
TRBJ2-2,NA,TRBV7-6,few,TGTGCCAGCAGCTTACTCCTACAGGGTATAACCCCTAGCACCGGGGAGCTGTTTTTT,CASSLLLQGITPSTGELFF
TRBJ2-3,TRBD1,TRBV18,many,TGTGCCAGCTCAGGGACAGGGATACGCACAGATACGCAGTATTTT,CASSGTGIRTDTQYF
TRBJ2-4,NA,TRBV6-1,many,TGTGCCAGCACCCCTGGGGATACCCTAGCCAAAAACATTCAGTACTTC,CASTPGDTLAKNIQYF
TRBJ2-7,NA,TRBV28,NA,TGTGCCAGCAGTTACTTGGAGGGGGGTTACGAGCAGTACTTC,CASSYLEGGYEQYF
TRBJ2-3,NA,TRBV18,few,TGTGCCAGCTCACCACCGTCAGGGGCAGGAGATACGCAGTATTTT,CASSPPSGAGDTQYF
TRBJ1-5,TRBD1,TRBV20-1,many,TGCAGTGCTAGGGTCTGGACAGGGGGATATAGCAATCAGCCCCAGCATTTT,CSARVWTGGYSNQPQHF
TRBJ2-7,TRBD2,TRBV6-2/TRBV6-3,few,TGTGCCAGCACCCCTAGCGGAACGTACGAGCAGTACTTC,CASTPSGTYEQYF
TRBJ2-2,TRBD2,TRBV2,few,TGTGCCAGCGGGACTAGGCGCACCGGGGAGCTGTTTTTT,CASGTRRTGELFF
TRBJ1-2,NA,TRBV30,many,TGTGCCTGGAGTGCTCAGGACGGTTGGGTCTATGGCTACACCTTC,CAWSAQDGWVYGYTF
TRBJ1-1,TRBD1,TRBV6-6,many,TGTGCCAGCAGCCCGGCTGACAGGGCGCTGAACACTGAAGCTTTCTTT,CASSPADRALNTEAFF
TRBJ2-5,NA,TRBV7-7,many,TGTGCTAGCAGCTTAGGATTCCAAGAGACCCAGTACTTC,CASSLGFQETQYF
TRBJ2-2,TRBD1,TRBV5-1,many,TGCGCCAGCAGCTTCCGGGACAGGGGGACCGGGGAGCTGTTTTTT,CASSFRDRGTGELFF
TRBJ2-5,TRBD2,TRBV7-2,NA,TGTGCCAGCAGCCCTCGACTAGCGGGGGGGCCCGCCGAAGAGGCCCAGTACTTC,CASSPRLAGGPAEEAQYF
TRBJ2-7,NA,TRBV9,few,TGTGCCAGCAGCGCGTCGGGGTCTTCTGGCGAGCAGTACTTC,CASSASGSSGEQYF
TRBJ1-6,NA,TRBV5-6,many,TGTGCCAGCAGCTTGCCGGGGATGGATTCACCCCTCCACTTT,CASSLPGMDSPLHF